Each of the 16 T cell receptor beta chains below was sequenced from the same sample in a study of response to subunit inactivated influenza vaccine. TCRdb re-called the RT-PCR reads through MiXCR, storing one row per CDR3 protein. The data show around 750,000 distinct CDR3 sequences, 21% seen once. Material: PBMCs from blood, obtained 4 to 6 days after vaccination. All receptors come from a man aged 45-65 years who received an inactivated influenza vaccine.

A few counts support this clonotype. The junction departs from germline at one end; a sequencing error may be responsible. The V gene is TRBV11-2, the J gene TRBJ2-5; 7 nucleotides agree with TRBD1. CDR1 is SGHAT, CDR2 FQNNGV, per germline. This CDR3 region has 18 residues. CDR3 loop: CASSYDRVPPYLQGTQYF. CDR3 DNA sequence: TGTGCCAGCAGCTACGACAGGGTTCCCCCCTACCTTCAAGGGACCCAGTACTTC.

V and J are TRBV10-3 and TRBJ2-1; D gene ambiguous. This CDR3 has 11 residues. V was cut by 10 bases and J by 7 bases, with 11 bases left in between. Germline assignment: CDR1 ENHRY and CDR2 SYGVKD. The CDR3 loop is CATQYLNEQFF. CDR3 nucleotides: TGTGCCACACAGTATCTTAATGAGCAGTTCTTC.

This clonotype was found many times. This chain uses TRBV5-1 with TRBJ1-1; D unresolved. The length of the CDR3 is 15 residues. Trimming left V 4 bases short and J 1 base short, with 14 bases between. Germline-derived CDR1 and CDR2 are SGHRS and YFSETQ. The CDR3 sequence is CASSLSGPKNTEAFF. CDR3 nucleotides: TGCGCCAGCAGCCTGTCAGGACCGAAGAACACTGAAGCTTTCTTT.

The table lists this clonotype with many counts. The rearrangement uses TRBV11-2 and TRBJ2-7; 9 positions agree with TRBD1. The CDR3 totals 13 residues. V lost 4 bases, J lost 3 bases, and 1 base stayed unmatched. Germline CDR1 reads SGHAT; CDR2 reads FQNNGV. The chain's CDR3 is CASSWGQGYEQYF. CDR3 DNA sequence: TGTGCCAGCAGCTGGGGACAGGGCTACGAGCAGTACTTC.

This chain joins TRBV20-1 and TRBJ1-3; 10 bases fit TRBD1. V gave up 3 bases and J gave up 5 bases; unmatched junction bases: 7. The germline V gene has CDR1 DFQATT and CDR2 SNEGSKA (reference sequence). The CDR3 length is 15 residues. The DNA for the CDR3 is TGCAGTGCTAGTAAGGGACAGGGGACTCGAAACACCATATATTTT. This sequence encodes CSASKGQGTRNTIYF.

V and J are TRBV15 and TRBJ2-7; maybe TRBD2 (6 bases). V was cut by 1 base and J by 5 bases, with 18 bases left in between. The CDR3 is made up of 16 amino acids. Germline CDR1 and CDR2: LNHNV and YYDKDF (reference sequence). The CDR3 nucleotides are TGTGCCACCAGCAGAGCCAAGGTTGGGGGGTTAGACGAGCAGTACTTC. Protein product: CATSRAKVGGLDEQYF.

Many counts were recorded for this clonotype. The chain has TRBV12-3 or TRBV12-4 and TRBJ2-1, with 7 bases identical to TRBD1. This CDR3 has 16 residues. J lost 0 bases, V lost 4 bases, and 6 bases had no gene match. The CDR3 nucleotides read TGTGCCAGCAGTTCCGGACAGGTCGGCTCCTACAATGAGCAGTTCTTC. It yields the protein CASSSGQVGSYNEQFF.

In this sample, this clonotype turned up a few times. The chain combines TRBV7-8 with TRBJ1-1; tentative D call: TRBD1 (5 bases). Germline assignment: CDR1 SGHVS and CDR2 FQNEAQ. Trimming removed 1 base at V and 1 base at J, with 10 bases between. The CDR3 loop spans 15 amino acids. The CDR3 DNA sequence: TGTGCCAGCAGCTTAGTTCAGGGAAAGAACACTGAAGCTTTCTTT. Amino acid sequence: CASSLVQGKNTEAFF.

The rearrangement joins TRBV14 to TRBJ2-1, with a tentative D call TRBD1 (5 bases). Germline CDR1 reads SGHDN; CDR2 reads FVKESK. V lost 5 bases, J lost 7 bases, and 15 bases lay in between. This CDR3 spans 14 amino acids. CDR3 amino acids: CASSISGQGNEQFF. The CDR3 nucleotides read TGTGCCAGCAGCATTTCAGGGCAGGGAAATGAGCAGTTCTTC.

The chain's CDR3 is CASSLVLAGNYEQYF. The CDR3 nucleotides read TGTGCCAGCAGCTTAGTCCTAGCGGGAAACTACGAGCAGTACTTC. V usage is TRBV11-2 and J usage is TRBJ2-7, with 9 bases aligning to TRBD2. The CDR3 sequence is 15 residues long. Germline values: CDR1 SGHAT, CDR2 FQNNGV. The trim removed 1 base at V and 3 bases at J, leaving 4 bases unmatched.

This clonotype has a handful of counts. The chain carries TRBV12-3 or TRBV12-4 and TRBJ1-1, with D unclear. This CDR3 spans 15 amino acids. V dropped 0 bases and J dropped 0 bases, with 8 bases sitting between them. The CDR3 region has the DNA TGTGCCAGCAGTTTAGCGCGGAACATGAACACTGAAGCTTTCTTT. The encoded protein is CASSLARNMNTEAFF.

This clonotype was picked up one time. The chain employs TRBV7-2 and TRBJ2-7; weak D call: TRBD2 (6 bases). The CDR3 extends over 15 amino acids. V lost 5 bases to trimming and J lost 5 bases, with 19 bases between them. Per germline, CDR1 SGHTA and CDR2 FQGNSA. The CDR3 protein is CASSHRSRGLHEQYF. The CDR3, as DNA: TGTGCCAGCAGCCACCGTTCGCGGGGTCTACACGAGCAGTACTTC. Looking up the rest from reference TRBV7-2 and TRBJ2-7 gives the full variable domain: GAGVSQSPSNKVTEKGKDVELRCDPISGHTALYWYRQSLGQGLEFLIYFQGNSAPDKSGLPSDRFSAERTGGSVSTLTIQRTQQEDSAVYLCASSHRSRGLHEQYFGPGTRLTVT.

The CDR3 loop reads CASSLMGHGGTEAFF. CDR3 DNA: TGTGCCAGCAGCTTAATGGGACATGGAGGCACTGAAGCTTTCTTT. The chain has TRBV7-2 and TRBJ1-1; tentative D call: TRBD1 (6 bases). Germline CDR1 reads SGHTA; CDR2 reads FQGNSA. The ends were cut back, 2 bases at V and 4 bases at J, with 14 bases in the middle. The CDR3 is 15 residues long.

There are a few counts of this clonotype. This chain connects TRBV6-2 or TRBV6-3 to TRBJ2-1, with 10 positions matching TRBD2. This CDR3 region has 17 residues. Per the germline V gene, CDR1 is MNHEY and CDR2 is SVGEGT. The V and J ends lost 5 bases and 8 bases, in that order; junction bases with no gene match: 15. The CDR3 reads CASSPLQEGSGRYEQFF. CDR3 DNA sequence: TGTGCCAGCAGTCCCCTTCAGGAGGGTAGCGGGAGGTATGAGCAGTTCTTC.

This clonotype was counted a few times. V gene TRBV27 combines with J gene TRBJ2-1, with 10 bases fitting TRBD2. This CDR3 has 17 amino acids. Germline V gene lookup returns CDR1 MNHEY and CDR2 SMNVEV (reference sequence). J lost 1 base, V lost 5 bases, and 8 bases had no gene match. This CDR3 is CASSARLAGVSYNEQFF. In DNA, the CDR3 is TGTGCCAGCAGTGCTCGCCTAGCGGGAGTATCCTACAATGAGCAGTTCTTC.

The sample holds a few counts of this clonotype. The chain joins TRBV6-5 to TRBJ2-2, with D uncertain. Germline V gives CDR1 MNHEY, CDR2 SVGAGI. Trimming shortened V by 2 bases and J by 3 bases, and 16 bases separated the two germline ends. The CDR3 length is 17 residues. The CDR3 is CASSYTVLTLDTGELFF. The CDR3 nucleotides are TGTGCCAGCAGTTACACGGTCCTAACCCTAGACACCGGGGAGCTGTTTTTT.